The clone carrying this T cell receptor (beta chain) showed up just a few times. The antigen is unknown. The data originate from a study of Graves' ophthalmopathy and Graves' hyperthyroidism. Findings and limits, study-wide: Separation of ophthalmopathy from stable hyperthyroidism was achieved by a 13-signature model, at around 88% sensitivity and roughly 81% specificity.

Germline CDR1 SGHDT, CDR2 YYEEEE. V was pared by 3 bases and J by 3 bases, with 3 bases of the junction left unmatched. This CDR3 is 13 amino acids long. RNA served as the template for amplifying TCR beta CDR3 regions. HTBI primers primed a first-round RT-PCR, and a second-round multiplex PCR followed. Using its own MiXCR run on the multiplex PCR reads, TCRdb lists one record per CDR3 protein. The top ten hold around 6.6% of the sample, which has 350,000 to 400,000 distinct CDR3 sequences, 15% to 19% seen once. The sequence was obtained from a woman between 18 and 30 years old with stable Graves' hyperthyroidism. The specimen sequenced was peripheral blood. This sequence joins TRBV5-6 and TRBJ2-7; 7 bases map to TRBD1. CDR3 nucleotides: TGTGCCAGCAGCTCGGCAGGGGGCTACGAGCAGTACTTC. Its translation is CASSSAGGYEQYF.